The source of this T cell receptor beta chain is a study of metastatic and nonmetastatic thyroid tumors. The CDR3 sequence is 14 residues long. Germline V gene lookup returns CDR1 DFQATT and CDR2 SNEGSKA (reference sequence). V dropped 0 bases and J dropped 5 bases, with 14 bases sitting between them. TCRdb called clones again from the PCR reads with MiXCR. This table holds roughly 40,000 clones, approximately 25% found once. Thyroid surgery was preceded by no treatment in any patient. This receptor was taken from a female donor with papillary thyroid cancer or a benign thyroid nodule (not recorded which). Some clones in this sample may be carry-over from other donors' samples. The gene calls are TRBV20-1 and TRBJ2-7, with D perhaps given as TRBD1 or TRBD2 (6 bases each). Sample: tumor tissue. Here the CDR3 reads CSARDEGGLHEQYF. CDR3 nucleotides: TGCAGTGCTAGAGATGAAGGGGGGCTGCACGAGCAGTACTTC.